A single sample gave rise to the 12 T cell receptor delta chains below, sequenced in a study of DNA immune sequencing with unique molecular identifiers. A 32-plex genomic DNA assay used primers for all 8 TRDV and 4 TRDJ genes. In around 3 barcoding PCR cycles, molecules received a 12-nucleotide UMI, then adapter PCR followed. TCRdb re-called the multiplex PCR reads with CATT. The repertoire holds 350 to 500 delta-chain clones, with about two fifths as singletons. Sequenced material: buffy coat blood. The source of these receptors is a human donor in good health.

Concerning this clone: The mismatch at residue 5 between this DNA's translation and the TCRdb protein of a much larger clone likely reflects a read error; the protein shown is translated from the DNA. The gene calls are TRDV1 and TRDJ1, with 13 bases fitting TRDD3. V lost 4 bases to trimming and J lost 4 bases; unmatched junction nucleotides: 36. The CDR3 covers 26 residues. The germline gives CDR1 TSWWSYY, CDR2 QGS. The CDR3 is CALGGSAPYHPPHWGIRGIPLDKLIF. As DNA, the CDR3 is TGTGCTCTTGGGGGATCGGCCCCCTACCACCCCCCTCACTGGGGGATACGCGGCATACCTCTCGATAAACTCATCTTT.

In regard to this clone: This may come from a read error, since a much larger clone is one base off. The J gene is TRDJ1, the V gene TRDV1; 8 nucleotides align to TRDD3. The CDR3 length is 19 residues. Per the germline V gene, CDR1 is TSWWSYY and CDR2 is QGS. Trimming at V came to 4 bases and at J to 3 bases, leaving 19 bases not matched to a gene. CDR3 nucleotide sequence: TGTGCTCTTGGGGCCTCCCGCCGTGGATGGGGGATGCGGTCCGATAAACTCATCTTT. Encoded protein: CALGASRRGWGMRSDKLIF.

The chain recombines TRDV1 with TRDJ1; 8 nucleotides line up with TRDD3. Per germline, CDR1 TSWWSYY and CDR2 QGS. V shed 5 bases and J 0 bases; nucleotides not matched to a gene: 17. The CDR3 sequence is 19 residues long. CDR3 nucleotides: TGTGCTCTTGGGAAATGGGCGTACTGGGGGTTAACGTACACCGATAAACTCATCTTT. Its translation: CALGKWAYWGLTYTDKLIF.

As concerns this clone: The translation of this DNA and the TCRdb protein of a much larger clone differ at residue 5, probably owing to a read error; the protein shown here is translated from the DNA. V usage is TRDV1 and J usage is TRDJ1; 9 bases match TRDD3. This CDR3 has 24 residues. The germline V gene has CDR1 TSWWSYY and CDR2 QGS. V lost 4 bases and J lost 0; bases outside the gene matches: 30. For the CDR3, the DNA is TGTGCTCTTGGGGGGTCCCCCCTTGGCCCTGGGGATACGAGTACCCCTCCGTACACCGATAAACTCATCTTT. This translates into CALGGSPLGPGDTSTPPYTDKLIF.

In the case of this clone: A single base is all that separates this from a far larger clone, so a read error is likely. The sample carries other DNA sequences with the same CDR3. The rearrangement uses TRDV3 and TRDJ1; tentatively, D is TRDD2 (6 bases). Germline V gives CDR1 TVYSNPD, CDR2 GDNSRS (reference sequence). CDR3 size: 19 residues. Here the CDR3 DNA reads TGTGCCTTTAGTCCTACTCTGCCAAAAACCTTTGTTCGGACCGATAAACTAATCTTT. Translated, it gives CAFSPTLPKTFVRTDKLIF.

A word on this clone: This likely stems from a read error, as it lies one base from a far larger clone. The sample contains more than one DNA sequence encoding this CDR3. This chain connects TRDV1 to TRDJ1; 13 nucleotides match TRDD3. This CDR3 comprises 26 residues. Germline V CDR1 and CDR2: TSWWSYY, QGS. DNA for the CDR3: TGTGCTCTTGGGGAATCGGCCCCCTACCACCCCCCTCACTGGGGGATACGCGGCATACCTCTCGATAAACTTATCTTT. Its protein product is CALGESAPYHPPHWGIRGIPLDKLIF.

As for this clone: A far larger clone lies a single base away; this is likely a read error. The sample carries other DNA sequences with the same CDR3. V gene TRDV1 combines with J gene TRDJ1, with TRDD3 matching over 10 bases. The CDR3 consists of 26 residues. Per the germline V gene, CDR1 is TSWWSYY and CDR2 is QGS. After removal of 2 bases from V and 4 bases from J, the junction contained 37 bases not matched to a gene. CDR3 coding DNA: TGTGCTCTTGGGGAATCGGCCCCCTACCACCCCCCTCACTGGGGGATTCGCGGCATACCTCTCGATAAACTCATCTTT. Its translation: CALGESAPYHPPHWGIRGIPLDKLIF.

With respect to this clone: A much larger clonotype is one base distant, so this may be a read error. In nucleotides, the CDR3 is TGTGCTCTTGGGGAACCCTATAAGAGCGCCTTCCCCTTGTACGGGATACGGACCGAAAAACTCATCTTT. Its protein product is CALGEPYKSAFPLYGIRTEKLIF. This sequence joins TRDV1 and TRDJ1, with TRDD3 matching over 8 bases. The CDR3 contains 23 residues. Germline values: CDR1 TSWWSYY, CDR2 QGS.

Points on this clone: Given a far larger clone just one base away, this is likely a sequencing read error. The chain links TRDV1 to TRDJ1; 9 positions agree with TRDD2. V lost 4 bases, J lost 0 bases, and 24 bases stayed unmatched. Germline V gives CDR1 TSWWSYY, CDR2 QGS. This CDR3 spans 22 amino acids. CDR3 amino acids: CALGVPDLPTLYWVGYTDKLIF. Written as DNA, the CDR3 is TGTGCTCTTGGGGTGCCTGACCTTCCTACCCTGTACTGGGTGGGGTACACCGATAAACTCATCTTT.

About this clone itself: A far more abundant clone sits one base away, making this likely a read error. This chain joins TRDV1 and TRDJ1; TRDD2 is a possible D gene (5 bases). Trimming left V 1 base short and J 0 bases short, with 30 bases between. CDR3 length equals 22 residues. CDR1 and CDR2 from the germline V gene are TSWWSYY and QGS. The CDR3 here is CALGEHGLTTLTYSPNTDKLIF. CDR3 in DNA: TGTGCTCTTGGGGAACATGGCCTAACTACCCTGACCTACTCCCCTAACACCGATAAACTCATCTTT.

This clone was seen a few times. One base away lies a much larger clone, so this may be a sequencing read error. The chain couples TRDV2 to TRDJ1; TRDD3 matches at 13 bases. CDR1 is GEAIGNYY, CDR2 EKD, per germline. V lost 1 base, J lost 2 bases, and 24 bases stayed unmatched. The CDR3 runs 23 residues. The CDR3 DNA reads as TGTGCCTGTGACACTATGACGGCCCACGGAAGGACTGGGGGATACGCTCAGACCGATAAACTCATCTTT. This encodes CACDTMTAHGRTGGYAQTDKLIF.

Concerning this clone itself: A far larger clone differs by one base, so this is likely a read error. This chain joins TRDV1 and TRDJ4; weak D call: TRDD3 (7 bases). Germline values: CDR1 TSWWSYY, CDR2 QGS. With 3 bases removed from V and 4 bases from J, the gap between germline ends came to 36 bases. The CDR3 extends over 21 amino acids. CDR3 protein: CALGEARRSFLKYWGGTPLIF. CDR3 DNA sequence: TGTGCTCTTGGGGAGGCGAGGCGTTCTTTCCTAAAGTACTGGGGAGGCACACCCCTGATCTTT.